This T cell receptor (beta chain) was obtained from a study of T-cell memory formation after mild COVID-19. Study-wide context: TCR clusters were largely donor specific. General study points: Shrinking CD4+ clones were chiefly CM and EM; CD8+ ones were chiefly EMRA. Pre-infection memory already had some responding clones, implying cross-reactive memory joined.

The CDR3 sequence is 15 residues long. Germline lookup yields CDR1 SQVTM and CDR2 ANQGSEA. V lost 4 bases, J lost 3 bases, and 4 bases stayed unmatched. TCRdb re-analysed the 5' RACE reads in MiXCR, keeping a single row per CDR3 protein. The sample shows about 560,000 distinct CDR3 sequences, approximately 19% of them seen only once. This clonotype has a handful of counts. Its antigen remains unknown. The chain joins TRBV29-1 to TRBJ2-2; 11 bases fit TRBD2. This TCR derives from an adult woman who had mild COVID-19 (a few samples of this study predate the infection). Cell type and time point are not known. What was sequenced was PBMCs or a T cell subset sorted from them (not recorded which). As DNA, the CDR3 is TGCAGCGTTGGGGTGACTAGCGGGGACACCGGGGAGCTGTTTTTT. Translating it yields CSVGVTSGDTGELFF.